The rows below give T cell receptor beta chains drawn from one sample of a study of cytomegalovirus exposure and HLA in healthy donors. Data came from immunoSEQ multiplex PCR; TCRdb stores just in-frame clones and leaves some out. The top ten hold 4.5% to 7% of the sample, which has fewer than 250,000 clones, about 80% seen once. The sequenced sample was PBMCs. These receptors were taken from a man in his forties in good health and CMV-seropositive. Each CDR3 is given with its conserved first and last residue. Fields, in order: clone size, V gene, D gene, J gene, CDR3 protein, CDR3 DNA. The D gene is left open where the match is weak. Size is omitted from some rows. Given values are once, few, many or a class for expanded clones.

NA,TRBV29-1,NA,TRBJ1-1,CSVEPQGPPEAFF,TGCAGCGTTGAGCCTCAGGGGCCTCCTGAAGCTTTCTTT
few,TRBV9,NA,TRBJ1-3,CASSRDRGNTIYF,TGTGCCAGCAGCCGAGACAGGGGAAACACCATATATTTT
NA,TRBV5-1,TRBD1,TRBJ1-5,CASSLDGQGAQPQHF,TGCGCCAGCAGCCTCGACGGACAGGGCGCCCAGCCCCAGCATTTT
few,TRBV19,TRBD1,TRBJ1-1,CASSIFRRQGTNTEAFF,TGTGCCAGTAGTATATTTAGAAGACAGGGAACGAACACTGAAGCTTTCTTT
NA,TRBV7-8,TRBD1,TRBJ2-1,CASSMTGGNEQFF,TGTGCCAGCAGCATGACAGGGGGAAATGAGCAGTTCTTC
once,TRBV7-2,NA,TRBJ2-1,CASSLALDSGVYNEQFF,TGTGCCAGCAGCTTAGCCCTCGACTCGGGGGTCTACAATGAGCAGTTCTTC
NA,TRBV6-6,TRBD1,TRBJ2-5,CASRDRGQTQYF,TGTGCCAGCAGGGACAGGGGCCAGACCCAGTACTTC
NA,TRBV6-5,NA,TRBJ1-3,CASSYTWTVSGNTIYF,TGTGCCAGCAGTTACACCTGGACAGTCTCTGGAAACACCATATATTTT
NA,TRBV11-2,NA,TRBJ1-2,CASSLDRGQGNYGYTF,TGTGCCAGCAGCTTAGACCGTGGTCAGGGTAACTATGGCTACACCTTC
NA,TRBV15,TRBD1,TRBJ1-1,CATSREWTGGLNTEAFF,TGTGCCACCAGCAGAGAATGGACAGGGGGCTTGAACACTGAAGCTTTCTTT
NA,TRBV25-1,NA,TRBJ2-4,CASSDHDSRRNIQYF,TGTGCCAGCAGTGACCACGACAGCCGAAGGAACATTCAGTACTTC
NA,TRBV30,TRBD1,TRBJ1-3,CAWSLDRGRNTIYF,TGTGCCTGGAGTCTGGACAGGGGAAGAAACACCATATATTTT